Below are 9 T cell receptor beta chains sequenced from a single sample in a study of type 1 regulatory T cells. TCRdb redid the calling of the reads with MiXCR, one entry per CDR3 protein. The sample consists of about 18,000 distinct CDR3 sequences, roughly a tenth of them appearing once. Sequenced material: CD4+ T cells, either the whole sample or a sorted fraction (not recorded which). The source is a human donor in good health.

This clonotype was counted at least ten times. The chain couples TRBV7-3 to TRBJ2-2; D perhaps matches TRBD2 (6 bases). V was pared by 5 bases and J by 4 bases, with 17 bases between. CDR1 SGHTA and CDR2 FQGTGA come from the germline V gene. This CDR3 is 16 amino acids long. Here the CDR3 DNA reads TGTGCCAGCAGCGGACTTACTAGCTTGGCCACCGGGGAGCTGTTTTTT. Its translation is CASSGLTSLATGELFF.

As regards this clonotype: At one boundary the junction diverges from the germline segment, which might be a read error. The chain joins TRBV14 to TRBJ2-3; 7 bases map to TRBD2. Germline CDR1 reads SGHDN; CDR2 reads FVKESK. The CDR3 is made up of 16 amino acids. The CDR3 region has the DNA TGTGCCAGTAGCCAAAGAGCGGGACGAGGGACAGATACGCAGTATTTT. As protein: CASSQRAGRGTDTQYF.

This clonotype has at least ten counts. The chain links TRBV20-1 to TRBJ2-1, with 14 bases identical to TRBD2. Germline V gene data show CDR1 as DFQATT and CDR2 as SNEGSKA (reference sequence). CDR3 length equals 17 residues. The CDR3 sequence is CRARGLAGAPPYNEQFF. CDR3 coding DNA: TGCAGAGCCAGGGGACTAGCGGGAGCCCCCCCCTACAATGAGCAGTTCTTC.

This clonotype was seen ten or more times. This chain uses TRBV7-2 with TRBJ2-2, with 10 positions matching TRBD2. This CDR3 comprises 14 residues. Germline lookup yields CDR1 SGHTA and CDR2 FQGNSA. J was trimmed by 6 bases and V by 6 bases; bases with no gene match: 4. The CDR3: CASRKREGPGELFF. The CDR3 nucleotides read TGTGCCAGCAGAAAGCGGGAGGGCCCCGGGGAGCTGTTTTTT. Full variable domain (outside the CDR3, taken from reference TRBV7-2 and TRBJ2-2): GAGVSQSPSNKVTEKGKDVELRCDPISGHTALYWYRQSLGQGLEFLIYFQGNSAPDKSGLPSDRFSAERTGGSVSTLTIQRTQQEDSAVYLCASRKREGPGELFFGEGSRLTVL.

There are many counts of this clonotype. The V and J genes are TRBV11-2 and TRBJ2-1, with 7 bases that match TRBD2. V shed 5 bases and J 7 bases; nucleotides not matched to a gene: 17. Germline loops: CDR1 SGHAT, CDR2 FQNNGV. The CDR3 sequence is 17 residues long. CDR3 protein: CASSPNTLGRGQNEQFF. In nucleotides, the CDR3 is TGTGCCAGCAGCCCCAACACCCTAGGGAGGGGTCAAAATGAGCAGTTCTTC.

This clonotype was found many times. V and J are TRBV5-1 and TRBJ2-3; 7 nucleotides agree with TRBD1. Germline V gene data show CDR1 as SGHRS and CDR2 as YFSETQ. With 3 bases clipped from V and 2 bases from J, the junction kept 9 bases outside the gene matches. This CDR3 spans 16 amino acids. Here the CDR3 reads CASSWTTGRVTDTQYF. CDR3 DNA sequence: TGCGCCAGCAGCTGGACGACAGGGCGGGTCACAGATACGCAGTATTTT.

The V gene is TRBV19, the J gene TRBJ2-7; D is perhaps TRBD1 (5 bases). The germline V gene has CDR1 LNHDA and CDR2 SQIVND (reference sequence). Trimming left V 9 bases short and J 5 bases short, with 17 bases between. The CDR3 loop spans 13 amino acids. CDR3 protein: CASSGARVHEQYF. CDR3 coding DNA: TGTGCCAGCAGTGGGGCCAGGGTCCACGAGCAGTACTTC.

Points on this clonotype: Germline is not matched at one junction end, which may reflect a read error. The CDR3 DNA reads TGCAGCGTTGTTGGCGGGAGTCGAACCGGGGAGCCGTTTTTT. Amino acid sequence: CSVVGGSRTGEPFF. The chain uses TRBV29-1 and TRBJ2-2, with 7 bases fitting TRBD2. The germline V gene encodes CDR1 SQVTM and CDR2 ANQGSEA. This CDR3 has 14 amino acids.

This clonotype was counted at least ten times. V is TRBV29-1 and J is TRBJ1-2; D call uncertain. Trimming stripped 6 bases from V and 4 bases from J, with 9 bases between. CDR3 length: 11 residues. Germline CDR1 SQVTM, CDR2 ANQGSEA. The CDR3 DNA sequence: TGCAGCGTCCCCGGCCCCTATGGCTACACCTTC. It encodes CSVPGPYGYTF.